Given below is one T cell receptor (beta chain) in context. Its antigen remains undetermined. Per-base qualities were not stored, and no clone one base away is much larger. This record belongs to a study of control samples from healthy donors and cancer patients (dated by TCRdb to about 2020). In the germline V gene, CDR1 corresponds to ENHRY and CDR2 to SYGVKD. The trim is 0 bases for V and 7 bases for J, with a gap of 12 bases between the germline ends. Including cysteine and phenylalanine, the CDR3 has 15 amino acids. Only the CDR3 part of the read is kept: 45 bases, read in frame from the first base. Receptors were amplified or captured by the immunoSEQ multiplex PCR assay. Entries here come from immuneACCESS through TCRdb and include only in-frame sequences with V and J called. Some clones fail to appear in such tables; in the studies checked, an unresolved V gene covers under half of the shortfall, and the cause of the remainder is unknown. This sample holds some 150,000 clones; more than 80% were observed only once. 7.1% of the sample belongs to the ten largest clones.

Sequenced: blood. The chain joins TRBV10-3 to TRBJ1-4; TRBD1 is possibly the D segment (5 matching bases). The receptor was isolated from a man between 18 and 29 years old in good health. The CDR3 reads CAISESQGRGEKLFF. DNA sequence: TGTGCCATCAGTGAGTCTCAGGGCAGAGGTGAAAAACTGTTTTTT.